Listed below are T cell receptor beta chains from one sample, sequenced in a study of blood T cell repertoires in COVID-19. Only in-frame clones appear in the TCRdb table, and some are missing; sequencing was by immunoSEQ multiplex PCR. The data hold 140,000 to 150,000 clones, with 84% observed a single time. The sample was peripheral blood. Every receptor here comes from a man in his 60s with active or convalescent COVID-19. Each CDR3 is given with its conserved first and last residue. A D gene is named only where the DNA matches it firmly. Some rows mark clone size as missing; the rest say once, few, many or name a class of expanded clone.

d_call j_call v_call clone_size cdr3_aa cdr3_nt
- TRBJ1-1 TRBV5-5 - CASIWGENTEAFF TGTGCCAGCATCTGGGGGGAGAACACTGAAGCTTTCTTT
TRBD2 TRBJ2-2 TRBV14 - CASSPSGLAGGHTGELFF TGTGCCAGCAGCCCATCAGGGCTAGCGGGAGGGCATACCGGGGAGCTGTTTTTT
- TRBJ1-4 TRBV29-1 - CSVAGGPRNEKLFF TGCAGCGTTGCCGGGGGGCCGCGGAATGAAAAACTGTTTTTT
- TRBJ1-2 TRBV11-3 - CASSSDTRAGGYTF TGTGCCAGCAGCTCGGACACCCGGGCCGGGGGCTACACCTTC
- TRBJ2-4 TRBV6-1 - CASSEERFIAKNIQYF TGTGCCAGCAGTGAAGAGCGGTTCATAGCCAAAAACATTCAGTACTTC
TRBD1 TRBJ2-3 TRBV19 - CASSKDRGWFTQYF TGTGCCAGTAGTAAGGACAGGGGTTGGTTTACGCAGTATTTT
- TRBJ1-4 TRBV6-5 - CASARDRSAEKLFF TGTGCCAGCGCCCGAGACAGATCAGCTGAAAAACTGTTTTTT
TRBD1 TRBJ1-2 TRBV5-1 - CASSLSTGEAGYTF TGCGCCAGCAGCTTGTCAACAGGGGAGGCTGGCTACACCTTC
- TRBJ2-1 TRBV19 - CASSIVSGAYNEQFF TGTGCCAGTAGTATAGTCTCGGGAGCCTACAATGAGCAGTTCTTC
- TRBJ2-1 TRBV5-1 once CASSWLTSRNYNEQFF TGCGCCAGCAGCTGGCTAACTTCGCGGAATTACAATGAGCAGTTCTTC
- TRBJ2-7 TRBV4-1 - CASSLQRSPGAPLTPYEQYF TGCGCCAGCAGCCTACAAAGGTCGCCAGGGGCGCCCTTAACACCCTACGAGCAGTACTTC